Shown below are 20 T cell receptor beta chains from a single sample sequenced in a study of radiation and T cells in renal cell carcinoma. Noted time point: blood 4 weeks post-SBRT, at nephrectomy. Treatment: 15 Gy SBRT to primary tumor, nephrectomy 4 weeks later. Sequenced by immunoSEQ multiplex PCR; TCRdb stores in-frame clones only, minus some. Here the sample spans approximately 80,000 clones, nearly 90% being singletons. Sample: blood, taken from a patient whose treatment included radiotherapy and nephrectomy. The receptors stem from a woman in her seventies with renal cell carcinoma.

The chain combines TRBV6-4 with TRBJ2-5; TRBD2 might be the D (6 bases). V was cut by 4 bases and J by 4 bases, with 10 bases left in between. Germline loops: CDR1 MRHNA, CDR2 SNTAGT. This CDR3 contains 13 residues. DNA of the CDR3: TGTGCCAGCAGTGTAGTGGAGGGAGAGACCCAGTACTTC. Encoded protein: CASSVVEGETQYF.

This clone has just a few counts. The rearrangement joins TRBV9 to TRBJ1-6; D is ambiguous. The germline gives CDR1 SGDLS, CDR2 YYNGEE. The V end lost 0 bases, the J end lost 6 bases, and 4 bases lay between the germline ends. This CDR3 contains 13 residues. CDR3 nucleotide sequence: TGTGCCAGCAGCGTAGGGGTTAATTCACCCCTCCACTTT. This encodes CASSVGVNSPLHF.

The chain couples TRBV9 to TRBJ2-2; either TRBD1 or TRBD2 may supply D (6 bases each). V was cut by 4 bases and J by 4 bases, with 14 bases left in between. This CDR3 spans 15 amino acids. The germline V gene has CDR1 SGDLS and CDR2 YYNGEE. The CDR3, as DNA: TGTGCCAGCAGCTCTGAGGGGGGATTCACCGGGGAGCTGTTTTTT. The encoded protein is CASSSEGGFTGELFF. The whole variable domain, filled in from reference TRBV9 and TRBJ2-2, reads DSGVTQTPKHLITATGQRVTLRCSPRSGDLSVYWYQQSLDQGLQFLIQYYNGEERAKGNILERFSAQQFPDLHSELNLSSLELGDSALYFCASSSEGGFTGELFFGEGSRLTVL.

This chain connects TRBV27 to TRBJ1-5, with TRBD1 matching 8 bases. Germline V gene data show CDR1 as MNHEY and CDR2 as SMNVEV (reference sequence). CDR3 size: 14 residues. The ends lost 3 bases at V and 7 bases at J; junction bases unmatched: 5. CDR3 bases: TGTGCCAGCAGTTTCAGGGGGCTGGGACAGCCCCAGCATTTT. Protein: CASSFRGLGQPQHF.

V and J are TRBV7-2 and TRBJ2-1, with 8 bases fitting TRBD2. The CDR3 is made up of 12 amino acids. V shed 5 bases, J shed 9 bases, and the junction held 3 bases outside the gene matches. Germline CDR1 is SGHTA and CDR2 is FQGNSA. CDR3 nucleotides: TGTGCCAGCAGCCTGGGACTAGTTGAGCAGTTCTTC. It translates to CASSLGLVEQFF.

The chain is built from TRBV14 and TRBJ1-5, with TRBD1 as a possible D gene (5 bases). V lost 1 base and J lost 2, with 6 bases in between. Germline V CDR1 and CDR2: SGHDN, FVKESK. The CDR3 extends over 14 amino acids. The CDR3 region is CASSQGGGNQPQHF. CDR3 coding DNA: TGTGCCAGCAGCCAAGGGGGGGGCAATCAGCCCCAGCATTTT.

The chain uses TRBV11-2 and TRBJ1-4, with 11 bases matching TRBD1. J gave up 2 bases and V 5 bases, and 10 bases lay outside the gene matches. Germline V gene data show CDR1 as SGHAT and CDR2 as FQNNGV. The CDR3 has 18 amino acids. The CDR3 sequence is CASSADRGRSFTNEKLFF. CDR3 bases: TGTGCCAGCAGCGCGGACAGGGGGCGATCCTTCACTAATGAAAAACTGTTTTTT.

The rearrangement joins TRBV6-5 to TRBJ2-2; D remains unclear. Trimming shortened V by 6 bases and J by 1 base, and 9 bases separated the two germline ends. CDR1 and CDR2 from the germline V gene are MNHEY and SVGAGI. The CDR3 has 14 residues. This CDR3 is CASSTNLNTGELFF. CDR3 sequence (DNA): TGTGCCAGCAGCACAAACTTGAACACCGGGGAGCTGTTTTTT.

CDR3 coding DNA: TGTGCCAGTAGTAAACCTACAGGGGGAAGCACAGATACGCAGTATTTT. It codes for CASSKPTGGSTDTQYF. V gene TRBV19 combines with J gene TRBJ2-3; 8 positions match TRBD1. J gave up 0 bases and V 4 bases, and 6 bases lay outside the gene matches. Germline CDR1 and CDR2: LNHDA and SQIVND (reference sequence). CDR3 length equals 16 residues.

The chain couples TRBV19 to TRBJ2-3; possible D gene TRBD2, 6 bases. V was pared by 4 bases and J by 2 bases, with 19 bases between. CDR1 is LNHDA and CDR2 is SQIVND in the germline V gene (reference sequence). CDR3 length: 17 amino acids. The CDR3 loop reads CASSRALIGGSTDTQYF. Written as DNA, the CDR3 is TGTGCCAGTAGTAGGGCCCTTATCGGGGGATCCACAGATACGCAGTATTTT.

The chain joins TRBV11-3 to TRBJ2-3; tentatively, D is TRBD1 or TRBD2 (5 bases each). V was pared by 5 bases and J by 2 bases, with 11 bases between. Germline lookup yields CDR1 SGHNT and CDR2 YENEEA. This CDR3 is 14 amino acids long. The CDR3 bases are TGTGCCAGCAGCATGGGACGTCCCACAGATACGCAGTATTTT. Its translation is CASSMGRPTDTQYF.

The CDR3 DNA follows: TGTGCCAGTAGTACTTCAAGCGGGGCCCCGACAGATACGCAGTATTTT. Its protein is CASSTSSGAPTDTQYF. The rearrangement uses TRBV19 and TRBJ2-3; TRBD2 matches 7 bases. Trimming at V came to 4 bases and at J to 3 bases, leaving 10 bases not matched to a gene. The CDR3 contains 16 residues. Germline loops: CDR1 LNHDA, CDR2 SQIVND (reference sequence).

V usage is TRBV6-6 and J usage is TRBJ1-5; D possibly corresponds to TRBD1 (5 bases). Germline assignment: CDR1 MNHNY and CDR2 SVGAGI (reference sequence). V dropped 10 bases and J dropped 2 bases, with 15 bases sitting between them. The CDR3 consists of 14 residues. This CDR3 is CATLDGGGNQPQHF. The CDR3 coding sequence is TGTGCCACCTTGGACGGGGGAGGCAATCAGCCCCAGCATTTT.

The rearrangement uses TRBV5-1 and TRBJ1-4; no definite D call. The V and J ends lost 4 bases and 0 bases respectively, with 10 bases between them. CDR1 SGHRS and CDR2 YFSETQ come from the germline V gene. CDR3 size: 15 residues. For the CDR3, the DNA is TGCGCCAGCAGCGTAACGTTCGCAACTAATGAAAAACTGTTTTTT. It is translated as CASSVTFATNEKLFF. Full variable domain (remainder filled in from reference TRBV5-1 and TRBJ1-4): KAGVTQTPRYLIKTRGQQVTLSCSPISGHRSVSWYQQTPGQGLQFLFEYFSETQRNKGNFPGRFSGRQFSNSRSEMNVSTLELGDSALYLCASSVTFATNEKLFFGSGTQLSVL.

The genes are TRBV7-8 and TRBJ2-1; D is unclear. Trimming pared 1 base from V and 6 bases from J, leaving 13 bases between. Per the germline V gene, CDR1 is SGHVS and CDR2 is FQNEAQ. The CDR3 runs 15 residues. DNA for the CDR3: TGTGCCAGCAGCTTAGTGCGTGGCGGCTCCAATGAGCAGTTCTTC. Protein product: CASSLVRGGSNEQFF.

The V and J genes are TRBV29-1 and TRBJ1-6, with TRBD1 identical over 8 bases. Germline V CDR1 and CDR2: SQVTM, ANQGSEA. The V and J ends lost 5 bases and 9 bases, in that order; junction bases with no gene match: 6. CDR3 length equals 13 residues. The CDR3 coding sequence is TGCAGCGTTAAGACAGGGGTGGGTTCACCCCTCCACTTT. Encoded protein: CSVKTGVGSPLHF. Full variable domain (missing parts from reference TRBV29-1 and TRBJ1-6): SAVISQKPSRDICQRGTSLTIQCQVDSQVTMMFWYRQQPGQSLTLIATANQGSEATYESGFVIDKFPISRPNLTFSTLTVSNMSPEDSSIYLCSVKTGVGSPLHFGNGTRLTVT.

J is TRBJ1-1 and V is TRBV4-1; 7 bases fit TRBD1. The J segment lost 0 bases and the V segment lost 3 bases, leaving 4 bases of the junction unmatched. The CDR3 extends over 15 amino acids. Germline V gene data show CDR1 as MGHRA and CDR2 as YSYEKL. DNA for the CDR3: TGCGCCAGCAGCCAGGGGACAGAAATGAACACTGAAGCTTTCTTT. It encodes CASSQGTEMNTEAFF.

The chain carries TRBV5-1 and TRBJ1-5; 7 nucleotides line up with TRBD1. This CDR3 has 15 residues. Germline assignment: CDR1 SGHRS and CDR2 YFSETQ. The V gene end was trimmed by 2 bases and the J gene end by 3 bases; junction bases not matched to a gene: 5. CDR3 residues: CASSFSGGLNQPQHF. CDR3 nucleotides: TGCGCCAGCAGCTTCTCAGGGGGTCTCAATCAGCCCCAGCATTTT.

This sequence joins TRBV11-2 and TRBJ2-1; 9 bases fit TRBD1. CDR3 size: 16 residues. Germline CDR1 and CDR2: SGHAT and FQNNGV. Losses at the gene ends were 5 bases for V and 7 bases for J; bases not matched to a gene: 12. The CDR3 reads CASSPESLGQGNEQFF. The CDR3 nucleotides read TGTGCCAGCAGCCCAGAGTCCCTGGGACAGGGTAATGAGCAGTTCTTC.

This chain connects TRBV5-1 to TRBJ2-1, with 13 bases fitting TRBD2. This CDR3 has 15 amino acids. Losses at the gene ends were 4 bases for V and 8 bases for J; bases not matched to a gene: 6. CDR1 is SGHRS and CDR2 is YFSETQ in the germline V gene. The CDR3 sequence: CASSPGTSGIDEQFF. In DNA form, the CDR3 reads TGCGCCAGCAGCCCCGGGACTAGCGGGATAGATGAGCAGTTCTTC.